A single sample is the source of the 17 T cell receptor beta chains below, sequenced in a study of blood T cell repertoires in COVID-19. Method: immunoSEQ multiplex PCR; TCRdb's copy keeps in-frame clones and lacks some. This table holds fewer than 500,000 clones, around 87% found once. What was sequenced was PBMCs or T cells enriched from blood (not recorded which). The receptors here all came from a man aged 25 to 40 who had recovered from COVID-19.

This sequence joins TRBV12-3 or TRBV12-4 and TRBJ2-1, with D perhaps TRBD2 (6 bases). This CDR3 comprises 13 residues. The germline V and J ends were trimmed by 2 bases and 4 bases, with 6 bases remaining between them. CDR3 residues: CASSLLAYNEQFF. The CDR3 DNA sequence: TGTGCCAGCAGTTTACTAGCGTACAATGAGCAGTTCTTC.

This chain links TRBV6-5 with TRBJ2-2, with D possibly being TRBD2 (6 bases). This CDR3 is built from 14 residues. V lost 10 bases to trimming and J lost 4 bases, with 16 bases between them. Germline loops: CDR1 MNHEY, CDR2 SVGAGI. CDR3 amino acids: CATLIPGATGELFF. In DNA, the CDR3 is TGTGCCACCCTCATACCGGGAGCCACCGGGGAGCTGTTTTTT.

The chain recombines TRBV7-2 with TRBJ1-2; 8 bases match TRBD1. The CDR3 is 15 amino acids. Germline V gene lookup returns CDR1 SGHTA and CDR2 FQGNSA. The V segment lost 7 bases and the J segment 5 bases; nucleotides outside the gene matches: 12. CDR3 bases: TGTGCCAGCATACTCCCGGACAGGGATCAATATGGCTACACCTTC. Amino acid sequence: CASILPDRDQYGYTF.

V and J are TRBV2 and TRBJ2-2; 12 bases agree with TRBD1. The ends lost 4 bases at V and 6 bases at J; junction bases unmatched: 6. The CDR3 has 16 residues. Per the germline V gene, CDR1 is SNHLY and CDR2 is FYNNEI. The CDR3 DNA reads as TGTGCCAGCAGTGTAAAGGGACAGGGGGCCGCCGGGGAGCTGTTTTTT. Protein product: CASSVKGQGAAGELFF.

The chain recombines TRBV6-1 with TRBJ1-5, with 9 bases identical to TRBD1. Trimming removed 2 bases from V and 6 bases from J; junction bases left unmatched: 8. The CDR3 is 16 amino acids. CDR1 and CDR2 from the germline V gene are MNHNS and SASEGT. CDR3 residues: CASSESPGGQGQPQHF. The CDR3, as DNA: TGTGCCAGCAGTGAATCTCCGGGGGGACAGGGTCAGCCCCAGCATTTT.

The CDR3 coding sequence is TGTGCCAGCGCCCAAAATATTGGGAGGAATCAGCCCCAGCATTTT. It specifies CASAQNIGRNQPQHF. V gene TRBV6-5 combines with J gene TRBJ1-5; D gene ambiguous. V lost 8 bases, J lost 4 bases, and 18 bases lay in between. The CDR3 is 15 amino acids. Germline-derived CDR1 and CDR2 are MNHEY and SVGAGI.

V gene TRBV4-1 combines with J gene TRBJ1-4, with D uncertain. The CDR3 runs 13 residues. The V end was cut by 3 bases, the J end by 3 bases, with 5 bases between. Germline V gives CDR1 MGHRA, CDR2 YSYEKL. The CDR3 DNA reads as TGCGCCAGCAGCCACCAGGCTAATGAAAAACTGTTTTTT. Translated, it gives CASSHQANEKLFF.

The chain links TRBV3-1 (or the pseudogene TRBV3-2) to TRBJ2-1, with 8 bases aligning to TRBD2. Germline trimming cut 4 bases from V and 4 bases from J; bases unmatched to any gene: 6. Looked up from germline, CDR1 is LGHDT and CDR2 is YNNKEL (reference sequence). CDR3 length: 15 residues. CDR3 sequence: CASSPPSGRYNEQFF. CDR3 in DNA: TGTGCCAGCAGCCCGCCCAGCGGGAGATACAATGAGCAGTTCTTC.

On this clone: The same CDR3 can be traced to other DNA sequences in this sample. The chain links TRBV3-1 (or the pseudogene TRBV3-2) to TRBJ1-1; maybe TRBD1 (6 bases). V was trimmed by 5 bases and J by 1 base, leaving 8 bases between them. Germline loops: CDR1 LGHDT, CDR2 YNNKEL (reference sequence). The CDR3 extends over 13 amino acids. The CDR3 sequence is CASSRTANTEAFF. CDR3 bases: TGTGCCAGCAGCAGGACAGCGAACACTGAAGCTTTCTTT.

In its sample, this clone was seen once. In DNA form, the CDR3 reads TGTGCCAGCAGCTTGGGGACAGGGGGCGCGGTAGGAGAAAAACTGTTTTTT. Encoded protein: CASSLGTGGAVGEKLFF. The chain has TRBV5-8 and TRBJ1-4, with 11 bases identical to TRBD1. Germline V CDR1 and CDR2: SGHTS, YDEGEE. V lost 0 bases and J lost 8; bases outside the gene matches: 9. There are 17 residues in the CDR3.

The CDR3 reads CASSDAPNWGYTF. In DNA form, the CDR3 reads TGTGCCAGCAGTGACGCCCCCAACTGGGGCTACACCTTC. The chain is built from TRBV2 and TRBJ1-2, with D unclear. The CDR3 sequence is 13 residues long. Trimming left V 3 bases short and J 8 bases short, with 13 bases between. The germline gives CDR1 SNHLY, CDR2 FYNNEI.

The chain uses TRBV7-9 and TRBJ1-2, with TRBD1 as a possible D gene (5 bases). Per germline, CDR1 SEHNR and CDR2 FQNEAQ (reference sequence). Trimming removed 1 base from V and 7 bases from J, with 16 bases in between. The CDR3 is 15 residues long. In nucleotides, the CDR3 is TGTGCCAGCAGCTTAGGGGTCGGGGGGATTTCTGGCTACACCTTC. Residues: CASSLGVGGISGYTF.

V is TRBV12-3 or TRBV12-4 and J is TRBJ1-2, with TRBD1 matching 7 bases. This CDR3 spans 13 amino acids. The junction had 6 bases not matched to a gene; V was cut back by 5 bases and J by 6 bases. CDR3: CASSQGTADGYTF. CDR3 sequence (DNA): TGTGCCAGCAGTCAAGGGACAGCTGATGGCTACACCTTC.

The rearrangement links TRBV19 to TRBJ1-2; 8 nucleotides align to TRBD1. The V gene end was trimmed by 5 bases and the J gene end by 1 base; junction bases not matched to a gene: 6. The CDR3 spans 15 residues. Germline CDR1 is LNHDA and CDR2 is SQIVND (reference sequence). CDR3 loop: CASSQGATHNYGYTF. CDR3 coding DNA: TGTGCCAGTAGTCAGGGGGCGACCCATAACTATGGCTACACCTTC.

The chain uses TRBV29-1 and TRBJ2-3; TRBD1 aligns across 9 bases. With V trimmed by 3 bases and J by 0 bases, 4 bases remained unmatched. The CDR3 is 15 residues long. Germline V lookup: CDR1 SQVTM, CDR2 ANQGSEA. In nucleotides, the CDR3 is TGCAGCGTTGATCGGGACAGGGCTAGCACAGATACGCAGTATTTT. Its protein is CSVDRDRASTDTQYF.

The chain links TRBV15 to TRBJ1-2; D possibly corresponds to TRBD1 (6 bases). Trimming stripped 5 bases from V and 2 bases from J, with 18 bases between. Germline assignment: CDR1 LNHNV and CDR2 YYDKDF (reference sequence). The CDR3 consists of 16 residues. CDR3 DNA: TGTGCCACCAGCCGGTACGAAGGGGGTCCGAACTATGGCTACACCTTC. This codes for CATSRYEGGPNYGYTF.

This sequence joins TRBV7-6 and TRBJ2-2, with a tentative D call TRBD1 (5 bases). V lost 8 bases and J 1 base, leaving 8 bases between the germline ends. CDR1 is SGHVS and CDR2 is FNYEAQ in the germline V gene. The CDR3 covers 13 residues. This chain's CDR3 is CASGAGNTGELFF. The CDR3 bases are TGTGCCAGCGGGGCAGGGAACACCGGGGAGCTGTTTTTT.